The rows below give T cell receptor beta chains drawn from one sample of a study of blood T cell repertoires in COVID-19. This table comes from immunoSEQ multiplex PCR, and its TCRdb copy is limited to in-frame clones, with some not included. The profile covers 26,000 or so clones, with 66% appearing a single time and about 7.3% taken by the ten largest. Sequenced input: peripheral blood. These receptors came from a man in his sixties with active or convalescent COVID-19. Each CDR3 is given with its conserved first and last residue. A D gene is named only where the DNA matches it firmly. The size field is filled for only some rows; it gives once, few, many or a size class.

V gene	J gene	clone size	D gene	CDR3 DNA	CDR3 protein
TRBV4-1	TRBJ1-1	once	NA	TGCGCCAGCAGCCCCAGGGGCCGGGGACGGAACACTGAAGCTTTCTTT	CASSPRGRGRNTEAFF
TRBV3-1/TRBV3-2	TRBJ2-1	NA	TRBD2	TGTGCCAGCAGCCAAGGGGTCGGCGGGAGGGTAAGGGGCAATGAGCAGTTCTTC	CASSQGVGGRVRGNEQFF
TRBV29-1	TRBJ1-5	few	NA	TGCAGCGCCGGACAGTCCAATCAGCCCCAGCATTTT	CSAGQSNQPQHF
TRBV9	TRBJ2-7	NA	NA	TGTGCCAGCAGCGTCTCGGGGAGCGACTACGAGCAGTACTTC	CASSVSGSDYEQYF
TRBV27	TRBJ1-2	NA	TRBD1	TGTGCCAGCAGTCCGACCGGGACAGGGGGCATCTATGGCTACACCTTC	CASSPTGTGGIYGYTF
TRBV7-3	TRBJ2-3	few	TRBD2	TGTGCCAGCAGCTTAAGGGCGGGAGGGCCGGCAGATACGCAGTATTTT	CASSLRAGGPADTQYF
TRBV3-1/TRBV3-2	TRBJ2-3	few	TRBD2	TGTGCCAGCAGCACCGGGACTAGAAGAAGCACAGATACGCAGTATTTT	CASSTGTRRSTDTQYF
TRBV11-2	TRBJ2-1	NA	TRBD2	TGTGCCAGCAGCCCATGGACTAGCGGGGGGGGTTACAATGAGCAGTTCTTC	CASSPWTSGGGYNEQFF
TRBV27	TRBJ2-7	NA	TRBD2	TGTGCCAGCAGTTTTCTTGGGACTAGCTCTTGGTACTTC	CASSFLGTSSWYF
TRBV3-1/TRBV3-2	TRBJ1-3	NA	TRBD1	TGTGCCAGCAGCCAAAGGGACAGGAGATCTGGAAACGCCATATATTTT	CASSQRDRRSGNAIYF
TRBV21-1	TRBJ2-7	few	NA	TGTGCCAGCAGCGGCCGAGGGTACCCCTACGAGCAGTACTTC	CASSGRGYPYEQYF
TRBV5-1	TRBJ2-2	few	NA	TGCGCCAGCAGCTCGGAGGGAGTGGAGCTGTTTTTT	CASSSEGVELFF
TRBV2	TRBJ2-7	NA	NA	TGTGCCAGCAGTTTCGCGCTCGAGCAGTACTTC	CASSFALEQYF
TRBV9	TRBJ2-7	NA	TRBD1	TGTGCCAGCAGCGGAGACGACAGGGCTACCTACGAGCAGTACTTC	CASSGDDRATYEQYF
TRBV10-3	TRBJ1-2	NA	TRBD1	TGTGCCATCAGGACCCGACAGGGCGGTGGGCACTATGGCTACACCTTC	CAIRTRQGGGHYGYTF
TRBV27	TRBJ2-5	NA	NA	TGTGCCAGCAGTACGGGACAAGTGAAGACCCAGTACTTC	CASSTGQVKTQYF
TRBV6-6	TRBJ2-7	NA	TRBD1	TGTGCCAGCAGTCCACGGGACAGGGGGCTTCGCGAGCAGTACTTC	CASSPRDRGLREQYF